What follows describes a single TCR beta chain. V lost 2 bases, J lost 5 bases, and 9 bases stayed unmatched. The germline V gene has CDR1 LGHNA and CDR2 YSLEER. The length of the CDR3 is 15 residues. This entry belongs to a study of shared clonotypes between healthy human individuals. A split of CD4+ cells into CD45RA+ naive and CD45RA-negative memory subsets was performed. Libraries were prepared by immunoSEQ multiplex PCR; TCRdb keeps only in-frame clonotypes and omits some of them. Altogether about 2 million clones are present, about 95% being singletons, with the ten largest covering under 0.15%.

The chain is built from TRBV4-3 and TRBJ2-7, with 7 bases that match TRBD1. Input material: naive CD4+ T cells sorted from blood. Subset: CD45RA+ positively selected. The receptor comes from a man in his late teens or twenties in good health. The CDR3 DNA sequence: TGCGCCAGCAGCCAACAAAAGACAGGGATCCACGAGCAGTACTTC. Translating gives CASSQQKTGIHEQYF.